The 3 T cell receptor beta chains reported below all come from one sample, sequenced in a study of identical twins. One entry per CDR3 protein results from TCRdb running MiXCR on the 5' RACE reads. The sample lists more than 1.5 million distinct CDR3 sequences, under 35% seen once, with about 0.27% in the top ten. Sequencing was done on a sample of cord blood. These receptors were taken from a newborn girl in good health.

In regard to this clonotype: Mismatch with germline at one junction end may stem from a read error. V is TRBV28 and J is TRBJ2-7, with 9 bases identical to TRBD1. Per the germline V gene, CDR1 is MDHEN and CDR2 is SYDVKM. The CDR3 spans 15 residues. The CDR3 region has the DNA TGTGCCACCAGTTTCGGGGACAGGGTTAGCCACGAGCAGTACTTC. As protein: CATSFGDRVSHEQYF.

The CDR3 protein is CASSQETRTSRDEQFF. CDR3 bases: TGTGCCAGCAGCCAAGAAACCCGGACTAGCCGGGATGAGCAGTTCTTC. The chain is built from TRBV3-1 and TRBJ2-1, with TRBD2 identical over 8 bases. Germline values: CDR1 LGHDT, CDR2 YNNKEL (reference sequence). With 0 bases clipped from V and 8 bases from J, the junction kept 9 bases outside the gene matches. This CDR3 comprises 16 residues.

This clonotype was seen at least ten times. The chain couples TRBV12-3 or TRBV12-4 to TRBJ2-7, with TRBD2 identical over 8 bases. The length of the CDR3 is 14 residues. J lost 3 bases, V lost 3 bases, and 4 bases had no gene match. The CDR3 nucleotides read TGTGCCAGCAGTTTGCGGGGGGCTAACTACGAGCAGTACTTC. Encoded protein: CASSLRGANYEQYF.